This T cell receptor beta chain was documented in a study of cytomegalovirus exposure and HLA in healthy donors. Study-wide points: A previous analysis found most TCR beta V segments productive roughly 87% or roughly 30% of the time.

In the case of this clone: The antigen is undetermined.

Use of 60 Vbeta and 13 Jbeta primers characterized the PCR. The table came from immunoSEQ multiplex PCR; TCRdb's copy has only in-frame clones and leaves some out. The table has about 250,000 clones, about nine tenths seen once. V dropped 4 bases and J dropped 2; count of bases not matched to a gene: 4. Germline CDR1 reads SGHNT; CDR2 reads YYREEE (reference sequence). CDR3 length equals 14 residues. This clonotype originated in a girl aged 2-9 years in good health and CMV-seronegative. Material for sequencing was PBMCs. The J gene is TRBJ1-2, the V gene TRBV5-4; 8 positions agree with TRBD1. CDR3 protein: CASSPDRENYGYTF. For the CDR3, the DNA is TGTGCCAGCAGCCCGGACAGGGAAAACTATGGCTACACCTTC.